Listed below are T cell receptor beta chains from one sample, sequenced in a study of control samples from healthy donors and cancer patients. TCRdb's copy holds only in-frame clones and misses some; the assay was immunoSEQ multiplex PCR. Among 80,000 or so clones listed, 94% were seen once. The sample taken for sequencing was blood. The receptors come from a woman aged 40 to 50 in good health. CDR3s include the opening cysteine and the closing phenylalanine or tryptophan. D genes are given only for firm matches. Clone sizes are given selectively: once, few, many, or a class where the clone is expanded.

V gene: TRBV11-3
J gene: TRBJ2-1
clone size: NA
D gene: NA
CDR3 DNA: TGTGCCAGCAGCGTCGGGAGTATCAGTGAGCAGTTCTTC
CDR3 protein: CASSVGSISEQFF

V gene: TRBV4-2
J gene: TRBJ2-3
clone size: NA
D gene: TRBD2
CDR3 DNA: TGTGCCAGCAGCCACGACATCGGGGGGGCGGGAGATACGCAGTATTTT
CDR3 protein: CASSHDIGGAGDTQYF

V gene: TRBV19
J gene: TRBJ2-2
clone size: once
D gene: NA
CDR3 DNA: TGTGCCAGTAGTATAGAGGGGGCAGGGACTGGCGGGGAGCTGTTTTTT
CDR3 protein: CASSIEGAGTGGELFF

V gene: TRBV4-3
J gene: TRBJ1-5
clone size: once
D gene: NA
CDR3 DNA: TGCGCCAGCAGCCAAGAGTCCAGGGCGGGTCAGCCCCAGCATTTT
CDR3 protein: CASSQESRAGQPQHF

V gene: TRBV28
J gene: TRBJ2-1
clone size: NA
D gene: TRBD2
CDR3 DNA: TGTGCCAGCACCATAGCGGGGGTCATTTCCTACAATGAGCAGTTCTTC
CDR3 protein: CASTIAGVISYNEQFF

V gene: TRBV27
J gene: TRBJ1-2
clone size: NA
D gene: NA
CDR3 DNA: TGTGCCAGCAGTGGAAATCCCGGACGGAGCGTTAACTATGGCTACACCTTC
CDR3 protein: CASSGNPGRSVNYGYTF

V gene: TRBV7-6
J gene: TRBJ1-2
clone size: NA
D gene: NA
CDR3 DNA: TGTGCCAGCAGCTCAGGGGTAGACTATGGCTACACCTTC
CDR3 protein: CASSSGVDYGYTF

V gene: TRBV7-2
J gene: TRBJ2-5
clone size: NA
D gene: NA
CDR3 DNA: TGTGCCAGCATCCCCCCGGGGTATCAAGAGACCCAGTACTTC
CDR3 protein: CASIPPGYQETQYF

V gene: TRBV2
J gene: TRBJ1-1
clone size: NA
D gene: TRBD1
CDR3 DNA: TGTGCCAGCAGTGAGACAGGGGGTGAAGCTTTCTTT
CDR3 protein: CASSETGGEAFF

V gene: TRBV6-5
J gene: TRBJ1-1
clone size: NA
D gene: NA
CDR3 DNA: TGTGCCAGCGCCGAACATGAGAACACTGAAGCTTTCTTT
CDR3 protein: CASAEHENTEAFF

V gene: TRBV6-5
J gene: TRBJ2-3
clone size: NA
D gene: NA
CDR3 DNA: TGTGCCAGCAGTTTTGGGCGGGGAAGCACAGATACGCAGTATTTT
CDR3 protein: CASSFGRGSTDTQYF

V gene: TRBV14
J gene: TRBJ2-1
clone size: NA
D gene: TRBD2
CDR3 DNA: TGTGCCAGCAGCCGCCGACTAGCGGGAGTCCCTCTCTACAATGAGCAGTTCTTC
CDR3 protein: CASSRRLAGVPLYNEQFF

V gene: TRBV7-9
J gene: TRBJ1-2
clone size: NA
D gene: NA
CDR3 DNA: TGTGCCAGCAGCTTAGTACGACAGAGTTATGGCTACACCTTC
CDR3 protein: CASSLVRQSYGYTF

V gene: TRBV5-6
J gene: TRBJ1-2
clone size: few
D gene: TRBD1
CDR3 DNA: TGTGCCAGCAGCCAAACCTTTTATTTTACAGGGGATGGCTACACCTTC
CDR3 protein: CASSQTFYFTGDGYTF

V gene: TRBV7-3
J gene: TRBJ2-3
clone size: NA
D gene: TRBD2
CDR3 DNA: TGTGCCAGCAGTGAAACGAGGGAGGGAAGTCTGTATTTT
CDR3 protein: CASSETREGSLYF

V gene: TRBV4-2
J gene: TRBJ2-7
clone size: NA
D gene: NA
CDR3 DNA: TGTGCCAGCAGCCAAGTCGAAGGTCAGGGATACTACGAGCAGTACTTC
CDR3 protein: CASSQVEGQGYYEQYF

V gene: TRBV21-1
J gene: TRBJ2-2
clone size: NA
D gene: NA
CDR3 DNA: TGTGCCAGCAGCAAAGGGGTTTTAGTAGCGGGGGATACCGGGGAGCTGTTTTTT
CDR3 protein: CASSKGVLVAGDTGELFF

V gene: TRBV9
J gene: TRBJ2-3
clone size: NA
D gene: TRBD2
CDR3 DNA: TGTGCCAGCAGCGACAGCCGACTAGCGGGGGGGCCTACAGATACGCAGTATTTT
CDR3 protein: CASSDSRLAGGPTDTQYF

V gene: TRBV3-1/TRBV3-2
J gene: TRBJ2-1
clone size: NA
D gene: TRBD2
CDR3 DNA: TGTGCCAGCAGCCTAGGACTAGCGGGAGGTACAAATGAGCAGTTCTTC
CDR3 protein: CASSLGLAGGTNEQFF

V gene: TRBV27
J gene: TRBJ2-1
clone size: once
D gene: TRBD1
CDR3 DNA: TGTGCCAGCGTACCGACAGGGTCCAGCTCCTACAATGAGCAGTTCTTC
CDR3 protein: CASVPTGSSSYNEQFF

V gene: TRBV19
J gene: TRBJ1-6
clone size: NA
D gene: NA
CDR3 DNA: TGTGCCAGTAGTATGGGCCAGCTACCTGTGCTAAATTCACCCCTCCACTTT
CDR3 protein: CASSMGQLPVLNSPLHF

V gene: TRBV30
J gene: TRBJ2-5
clone size: NA
D gene: TRBD2
CDR3 DNA: TGTGCCTGGAGTACGACTAGCGGGAGAGAGACCCAGTACTTC
CDR3 protein: CAWSTTSGRETQYF

V gene: TRBV9
J gene: TRBJ1-6
clone size: NA
D gene: NA
CDR3 DNA: TGTGCCAGCAGCGCCAGGGAGGGGAATTCACCCCTCCACTTT
CDR3 protein: CASSAREGNSPLHF